This T cell receptor (beta chain) was sequenced in a study of metastatic and nonmetastatic thyroid tumors. Germline V gene lookup returns CDR1 WSHSY and CDR2 SAAADI. The CDR3 runs 10 residues. Trimming cost V 8 bases and J 9 bases, with 8 bases left between them. There were no patients who had received any treatment before thyroid surgery. TCRdb reprocessed the PCR reads via MiXCR. The data contain about 5,200 clones, roughly 35% of them singletons. The chain links TRBV10-2 to TRBJ2-1; no reliable D call. Sequences were obtained from tumor tissue. This receptor was identified in a male donor with papillary thyroid cancer or a benign thyroid nodule (not recorded which). Some clones in this sample may be carry-over from other donors' samples. The CDR3 DNA is TGCGCCAGCCGAGCCGTTGAGCAGTTCTTC. Protein sequence: CASRAVEQFF.